The 15 T cell receptor beta chains below come from one sample, sequenced in a study of T cell clonality in common variable immunodeficiency. TCRdb's copy holds only in-frame clones and misses some; the assay was immunoSEQ multiplex PCR. The sample is made up of around 50,000 clones, none counted only once. The sample taken for sequencing was peripheral blood mononuclear cells. The origin of the receptors is a person between 18 and 75 years old in good health.

There are many counts of this clone. The CDR3 extends 3 residues past the end of the read, so its final part is completed from the germline J gene. The chain joins TRBV20-1 to TRBJ2-7; 13 nucleotides match TRBD2. Germline V lookup: CDR1 DFQATT, CDR2 SNEGSKA (reference sequence). The CDR3 covers 17 residues. Unmatched junction bases numbered 9, after V lost 1 base and J lost 3 bases. CDR3 bases read: TGCAGTGCTAGAGGGACTAGCGGGAGCCTCAAACACTACGAG. Translation: CSARGTSGSLKHYE. The full CDR3 is CSARGTSGSLKHYEQYF.

This clone was counted many times. The sequence runs out 3 residues before the end of the CDR3; the remainder is reconstructed from the germline J gene. J is TRBJ1-2 and V is TRBV5-6; 9 bases are a match to TRBD1. CDR3 length equals 15 residues. Per germline, CDR1 SGHDT and CDR2 YYEEEE. CDR3 DNA (partial): TGTGCCAGCAGCATCCCGGGACAGGGTATGAAGGGC. It is translated as CASSIPGQGMKG. The full CDR3 protein reads CASSIPGQGMKGYTF.

This clone was counted many times. The read ends 3 residues shy of where the CDR3 ends; the end is completed using the germline J gene. The chain has TRBV7-2 and TRBJ1-2, with D possibly TRBD1 on 5 matching bases. Per the germline V gene, CDR1 is SGHTA and CDR2 is FQGNSA. V lost 2 bases and J lost 2, with 9 bases in between. This CDR3 contains 14 residues. CDR3 DNA (partial): TGTGCCAGCAGCTTAAAGGGGAGCAACTATGGC. Its translation is CASSLKGSNYG. The complete CDR3 sequence is CASSLKGSNYGYTF.

Worth noting for this clone: The read finishes 3 residues shy of the CDR3 end, and the germline J gene is used to complete it. The chain couples TRBV7-9 to TRBJ1-3; unclear D gene. Germline V lookup: CDR1 SEHNR, CDR2 FQNEAQ (reference sequence). The CDR3 runs 14 residues. V was trimmed by 4 bases and J by 2 bases, leaving 9 bases between them. The CDR3 spells CASSSGIAGNTIYF. CDR3 bases read: TGTGCCAGCAGCTCAGGTATCGCTGGAAACACC.

This clone occurred many times. The chain's CDR3 is CASSPDYYTGELFF. The covered CDR3 bases are TGTGCCAGCAGCCCCGACTACTACACCGGGGAG. The V call is TRBV7-2, the J call TRBJ2-2; TRBD2 is a possible D gene (5 bases). The CDR3 goes on 3 residues after the read ends, and that part is filled in from the germline J gene. The CDR3 length is 14 residues. CDR1 and CDR2 (germline): SGHTA, FQGNSA. Trimming left V 5 bases short and J 3 bases short, with 10 bases between.

This clone was detected many times. The read gets to within 3 residues of the CDR3 end, and the germline J gene fills in the rest. This chain connects TRBV5-5 to TRBJ2-5, with 7 positions matching TRBD1. Germline CDR1 reads SGHKS; CDR2 reads YYEKEE (reference sequence). Trimming at V came to 0 bases and at J to 5 bases, leaving 7 bases not matched to a gene. The CDR3 totals 15 residues. CDR3 in amino acids: CASSLGGQPGETQYF. The CDR3 DNA, read in part, is TGTGCCAGCAGCTTGGGGGGACAGCCCGGGGAGACC.

This clone was recorded many times. Coverage ceases 3 residues before the CDR3 finishes, and the germline J gene fills in the end. The rearrangement links TRBV19 to TRBJ2-7; 8 nucleotides agree with TRBD2. The V gene's germline CDR1 is LNHDA and CDR2 SQIVND (reference sequence). V lost 6 bases and J lost 3; bases outside the gene matches: 7. The CDR3 covers 14 residues. The sequenced CDR3 bases are TGTGCCAGTAGCTTCGGGACTAGTAGCTACGAG. This translates into CASSFGTSSYE. The entire CDR3 protein is CASSFGTSSYEQYF.

This clone was found a few times. The read stops 3 residues short of the end of the CDR3; the missing end is completed from the germline J gene. V and J are TRBV20-1 and TRBJ2-1, with 13 bases that match TRBD2. CDR1 and CDR2 from the germline V gene are DFQATT and SNEGSKA (reference sequence). The CDR3 is 17 residues long. The V and J ends lost 5 bases and 1 base, in that order; junction bases with no gene match: 8. Partial CDR3 DNA: TGCAGTGCTCTACCGGGACTAGCGGGAAGATCCTACAATGAG. It encodes CSALPGLAGRSYNE. In full, the CDR3 is CSALPGLAGRSYNEQFF.

This clone came up many times. The read gets to within 3 residues of the CDR3 end, and the germline J gene fills in the rest. The genes are TRBV20-1 and TRBJ1-6; the D gene is possibly TRBD1 (6 bases). Trimming shortened V by 1 base and J by 5 bases, and 15 bases separated the two germline ends. Germline CDR1 DFQATT, CDR2 SNEGSKA (reference sequence). This CDR3 contains 16 residues. CDR3 bases read: TGCAGTGCTAGAGTCGGGGGGCAGGGTAATAATTCACCC. Encoded protein: CSARVGGQGNNSP. The entire CDR3 sequence reads CSARVGGQGNNSPLHF.

Ten or more counts support this clone. The read gets to within 3 residues of the CDR3 end, and the germline J gene fills in the rest. The chain carries TRBV4-2 and TRBJ1-2; weak D call: TRBD1 (5 bases). Germline CDR1 and CDR2: LGHNA and YNFKEQ. There are 16 residues in the CDR3. The V and J ends lost 2 bases and 5 bases respectively, with 18 bases between them. The CDR3 region is CASSQTQTGTAYGYTF. The part of the CDR3 DNA that was read is TGTGCCAGCAGCCAAACACAAACCGGGACTGCTTATGGC.

At least ten counts were recorded for this clone. Sequencing ends 3 residues short of the CDR3 end; the germline J gene provides the rest. This rearrangement joins TRBV6-7 to TRBJ2-1; 12 bases map to TRBD2. TRBV6-7 is marked as an open reading frame, function uncertain. The J segment lost 5 bases and the V segment lost 7 bases, leaving 15 bases of the junction unmatched. This CDR3 is 18 amino acids long. CDR3 sequence reads: CASTPGLAGGLKDNEQFF. The part of the CDR3 DNA that was read is TGTGCCAGCACCCCCGGTCTAGCGGGAGGGCTAAAGGACAATGAG.

This clone has at least ten counts. The read terminates 3 residues before the CDR3 end, so the remaining end is supplied by the germline J gene. The chain couples TRBV12-5 to TRBJ2-5; 11 positions agree with TRBD1. J lost 4 bases, V lost 1 base, and 5 bases had no gene match. The CDR3 loop spans 16 amino acids. Germline values: CDR1 LGHNT, CDR2 FRNRAP. The covered CDR3 bases are TGTGCTAGTGGTTTGGGCGGACAGGGGGCGAGAGAGACC. Translating gives CASGLGGQGARET. The CDR3 reads in full as CASGLGGQGARETQYF.

Notes on this clone: The CDR3 end falls 3 residues outside the read, so it is completed with the germline J gene. V is TRBV6-2 or TRBV6-3 and J is TRBJ2-1, with 7 positions matching TRBD2. CDR1 and CDR2 from the germline V gene are MNHEY and SVGEGT. This CDR3 has 16 amino acids. The trim removed 6 bases at V and 6 bases at J, leaving 14 bases unmatched. The CDR3 DNA, read in part, is TGTGCCAGCAGCCACGTATCCGCTAGCGGAGCCAATGAG. Residues: CASSHVSASGANE. The complete CDR3 reads CASSHVSASGANEQFF.

At least ten counts were recorded for this clone. The read finishes 3 residues shy of the CDR3 end, and the germline J gene is used to complete it. The chain joins TRBV20-1 to TRBJ2-7; tentative D call: TRBD1 (5 bases). V lost 3 bases, J lost 2 bases, and 14 bases lay in between. The CDR3 length is 14 residues. Germline CDR1 and CDR2: DFQATT and SNEGSKA (reference sequence). The CDR3: CSARGWPGTYEQYF. The part of the CDR3 DNA that was read is TGCAGTGCTAGGGGTTGGCCAGGGACCTACGAG.

This clone was picked up many times. With the read ending 3 residues before the CDR3 end, the germline J gene is used to fill in that end. The V gene is TRBV7-2, the J gene TRBJ1-1, with TRBD1 matching over 7 bases. The germline CDR1 and CDR2 sequences are SGHTA and FQGNSA. The CDR3 extends over 14 amino acids. Trimming removed 5 bases from V and 4 bases from J; junction bases left unmatched: 7. The sequenced CDR3 bases are TGTGCCAGCAGCCAAAAAGACAGGGTCACTGAA. Its translation: CASSQKDRVTE. The CDR3 reads in full as CASSQKDRVTEAFF.